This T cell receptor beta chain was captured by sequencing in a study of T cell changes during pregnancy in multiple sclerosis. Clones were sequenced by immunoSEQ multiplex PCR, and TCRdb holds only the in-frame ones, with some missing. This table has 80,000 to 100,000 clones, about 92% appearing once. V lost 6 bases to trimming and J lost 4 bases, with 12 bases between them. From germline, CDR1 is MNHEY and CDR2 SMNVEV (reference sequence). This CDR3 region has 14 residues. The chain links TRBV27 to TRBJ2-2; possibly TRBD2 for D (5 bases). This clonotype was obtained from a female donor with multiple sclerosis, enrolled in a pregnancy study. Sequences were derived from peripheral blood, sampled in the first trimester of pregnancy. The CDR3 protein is CASSRTGSTGELFF. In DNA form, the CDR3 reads TGTGCCAGCAGCCGGACTGGGAGCACCGGGGAGCTGTTTTTT.